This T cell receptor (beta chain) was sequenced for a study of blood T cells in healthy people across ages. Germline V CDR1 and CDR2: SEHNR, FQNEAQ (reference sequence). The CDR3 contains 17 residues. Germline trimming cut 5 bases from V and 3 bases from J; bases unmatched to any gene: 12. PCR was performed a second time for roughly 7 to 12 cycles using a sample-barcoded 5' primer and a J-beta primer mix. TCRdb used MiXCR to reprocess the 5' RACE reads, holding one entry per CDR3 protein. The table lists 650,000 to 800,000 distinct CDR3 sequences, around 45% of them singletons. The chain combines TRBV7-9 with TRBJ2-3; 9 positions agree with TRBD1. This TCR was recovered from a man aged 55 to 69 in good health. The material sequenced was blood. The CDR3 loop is CASSPELGTGMTDTQYF. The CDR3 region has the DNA TGTGCCAGCAGCCCGGAGCTGGGGACAGGGATGACAGATACGCAGTATTTT.